Below, 5 T cell receptor beta chains from the same sample are listed, as sequenced in a study of blood T cell repertoires in COVID-19. Here immunoSEQ multiplex PCR was the method, and the copy in TCRdb shows in-frame clones only, minus some. The sample lists a few hundred thousand clones; 75% to 85% were seen once. The source material was peripheral blood. Every receptor here comes from a middle-aged woman who had recovered from COVID-19.

This sequence joins TRBV4-1 and TRBJ2-7; TRBD1 aligns across 10 bases. The germline V gene has CDR1 MGHRA and CDR2 YSYEKL. Trimming cost V 0 bases and J 3 bases; bases outside gene matches: 5. The CDR3 totals 16 residues. The CDR3 loop reads CASSQDLGTGVYEQYF. The CDR3 DNA reads TGCGCCAGCAGCCAAGATCTTGGGACAGGGGTCTACGAGCAGTACTTC.

The CDR3 nucleotides are TGTGCCAGCAGTGACGGCGGGGCAGGGGGCATCGGGGAGCTGTTTTTT. This gives the protein CASSDGGAGGIGELFF. This chain links TRBV6-4 with TRBJ2-2; 8 positions match TRBD1. Looked up from germline, CDR1 is MRHNA and CDR2 is SNTAGT. The length of the CDR3 is 16 residues. J gave up 7 bases and V 2 bases, and 9 bases lay outside the gene matches.

CDR3 protein: CASSPQQGADEKLFF. The DNA of the CDR3 is TGTGCCAGCTCACCCCAACAGGGGGCCGATGAAAAACTGTTTTTT. The chain has TRBV18 and TRBJ1-4; 9 bases line up with TRBD1. Germline V gene sequence: CDR1 KGHSH, CDR2 LQKENI. CDR3 length: 15 amino acids. V shed 3 bases, J shed 6 bases, and the junction held 5 bases outside the gene matches.

This chain links TRBV2 with TRBJ2-5; 12 positions agree with TRBD2. Germline values: CDR1 SNHLY, CDR2 FYNNEI. V dropped 10 bases and J dropped 5; count of bases not matched to a gene: 8. There are 14 residues in the CDR3. As DNA, the CDR3 is TGTGCCACCCTAGCGGGGGGGCCGACGGAGACCCAGTACTTC. It specifies CATLAGGPTETQYF.

The gene calls are TRBV3-1 (or the pseudogene TRBV3-2) and TRBJ2-7, with 9 bases fitting TRBD2. This CDR3 comprises 14 residues. CDR1 and CDR2 (germline): LGHDT, YNNKEL (reference sequence). J lost 3 bases, V lost 1 base, and 1 base had no gene match. CDR3 in DNA: TGTGCCAGCAGCCAAGGACTAGCGGACTACGAGCAGTACTTC. The encoded protein is CASSQGLADYEQYF.